One and the same sample provided the 7 T cell receptor beta chains below, sequenced in a study of T cells in Graves' hyperthyroidism and ophthalmopathy. RNA transcripts gave rise to amplified TCR beta CDR3 regions. First-round RT-PCR with HTBI primers amplified the TCR CDR3 region. TCRdb redid the calling of the multiplex PCR reads with MiXCR, one entry per CDR3 protein. Among under 400,000 distinct CDR3 sequences listed, about 12% were seen once. The sample comprised blood. The source of these receptors is a woman between 18 and 29 years old with Graves' hyperthyroidism.

This clonotype was found many times. The J gene is TRBJ2-5, the V gene TRBV10-3; 7 positions match TRBD1. Germline V CDR1 and CDR2: ENHRY, SYGVKD. The V and J ends lost 5 bases and 1 base, in that order; junction bases with no gene match: 4. The CDR3 sequence is 14 residues long. Written as DNA, the CDR3 is TGTGCCATCAGTTACCGGGACAGCCAAGAGACCCAGTACTTC. This encodes CAISYRDSQETQYF.

The chain links TRBV7-9 to TRBJ1-1; D unresolved. The length of the CDR3 is 14 residues. V was shortened by 5 bases and J by 1 base, with 11 bases between the two germline ends. The germline CDR1 and CDR2 sequences are SEHNR and FQNEAQ (reference sequence). CDR3 sequence reads: CASSAFAGNTEAFF. In nucleotides, the CDR3 is TGTGCCAGCAGCGCGTTTGCGGGGAACACTGAAGCTTTCTTT.

This clonotype was recorded a few times. The CDR3 here is CASSEGEGLGRRLFF. CDR3 coding DNA: TGTGCCAGCAGTGAAGGGGAGGGTTTGGGGAGGAGACTGTTTTTT. The chain has TRBV6-1 and TRBJ1-4; D is uncertain. Germline lookup yields CDR1 MNHNS and CDR2 SASEGT. V was clipped by 1 base and J by 13 bases, with 19 bases between them. CDR3 length: 15 amino acids.

This clonotype was found a few times. The gene calls are TRBV9 and TRBJ1-1; perhaps TRBD1 as D (5 bases). Germline-derived CDR1 and CDR2 are SGDLS and YYNGEE. Trimming shortened V by 0 bases and J by 1 base, and 7 bases separated the two germline ends. The CDR3 totals 14 residues. The CDR3 nucleotides are TGTGCCAGCAGCGTAGGACAGAAGAACACTGAAGCTTTCTTT. Protein: CASSVGQKNTEAFF.

This clonotype was recorded at least ten times. The V gene is TRBV20-1, the J gene TRBJ1-5; D remains unclear. CDR3 size: 12 residues. Germline CDR1 DFQATT, CDR2 SNEGSKA (reference sequence). Trimming shortened V by 3 bases and J by 4 bases, and 7 bases separated the two germline ends. In DNA, the CDR3 is TGCAGTGCTAGTACGGGAAATCAGCCCCAGCATTTT. It is translated as CSASTGNQPQHF.

The rearrangement joins TRBV6-2 or TRBV6-3 to TRBJ1-1; TRBD1 matches 7 bases. The V and J ends lost 2 bases and 4 bases, in that order; junction bases with no gene match: 4. CDR3 length: 14 amino acids. Germline V gene sequence: CDR1 MNHEY, CDR2 SVGEGT. The CDR3 DNA reads as TGTGCCAGCAGTTACCAGGGGGAGGGCACTGAAGCTTTCTTT. It specifies CASSYQGEGTEAFF.

The chain carries TRBV7-9 and TRBJ2-3; D unclear. Trimming removed 0 bases at V and 4 bases at J, with 5 bases between. The CDR3 has 13 amino acids. The V gene's germline CDR1 is SEHNR and CDR2 FQNEAQ (reference sequence). CDR3 DNA sequence: TGTGCCAGCAGCTTAGCTACAGCAGATACGCAGTATTTT. Translation gives CASSLATADTQYF.